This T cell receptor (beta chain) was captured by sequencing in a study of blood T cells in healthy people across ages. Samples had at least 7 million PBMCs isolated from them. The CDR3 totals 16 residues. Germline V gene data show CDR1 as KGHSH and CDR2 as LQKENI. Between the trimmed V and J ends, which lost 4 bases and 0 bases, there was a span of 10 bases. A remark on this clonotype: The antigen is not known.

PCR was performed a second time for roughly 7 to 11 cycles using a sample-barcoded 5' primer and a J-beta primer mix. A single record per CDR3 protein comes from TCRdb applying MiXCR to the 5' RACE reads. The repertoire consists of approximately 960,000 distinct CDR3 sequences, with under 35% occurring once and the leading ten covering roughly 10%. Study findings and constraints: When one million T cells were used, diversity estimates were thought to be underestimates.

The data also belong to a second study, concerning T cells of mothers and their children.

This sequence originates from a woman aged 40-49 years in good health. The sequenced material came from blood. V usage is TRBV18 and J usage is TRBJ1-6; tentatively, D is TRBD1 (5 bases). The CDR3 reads CASSRDLSSYNSPLHF. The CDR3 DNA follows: TGTGCCAGCTCACGGGACCTGAGCTCCTATAATTCACCCCTCCACTTT.